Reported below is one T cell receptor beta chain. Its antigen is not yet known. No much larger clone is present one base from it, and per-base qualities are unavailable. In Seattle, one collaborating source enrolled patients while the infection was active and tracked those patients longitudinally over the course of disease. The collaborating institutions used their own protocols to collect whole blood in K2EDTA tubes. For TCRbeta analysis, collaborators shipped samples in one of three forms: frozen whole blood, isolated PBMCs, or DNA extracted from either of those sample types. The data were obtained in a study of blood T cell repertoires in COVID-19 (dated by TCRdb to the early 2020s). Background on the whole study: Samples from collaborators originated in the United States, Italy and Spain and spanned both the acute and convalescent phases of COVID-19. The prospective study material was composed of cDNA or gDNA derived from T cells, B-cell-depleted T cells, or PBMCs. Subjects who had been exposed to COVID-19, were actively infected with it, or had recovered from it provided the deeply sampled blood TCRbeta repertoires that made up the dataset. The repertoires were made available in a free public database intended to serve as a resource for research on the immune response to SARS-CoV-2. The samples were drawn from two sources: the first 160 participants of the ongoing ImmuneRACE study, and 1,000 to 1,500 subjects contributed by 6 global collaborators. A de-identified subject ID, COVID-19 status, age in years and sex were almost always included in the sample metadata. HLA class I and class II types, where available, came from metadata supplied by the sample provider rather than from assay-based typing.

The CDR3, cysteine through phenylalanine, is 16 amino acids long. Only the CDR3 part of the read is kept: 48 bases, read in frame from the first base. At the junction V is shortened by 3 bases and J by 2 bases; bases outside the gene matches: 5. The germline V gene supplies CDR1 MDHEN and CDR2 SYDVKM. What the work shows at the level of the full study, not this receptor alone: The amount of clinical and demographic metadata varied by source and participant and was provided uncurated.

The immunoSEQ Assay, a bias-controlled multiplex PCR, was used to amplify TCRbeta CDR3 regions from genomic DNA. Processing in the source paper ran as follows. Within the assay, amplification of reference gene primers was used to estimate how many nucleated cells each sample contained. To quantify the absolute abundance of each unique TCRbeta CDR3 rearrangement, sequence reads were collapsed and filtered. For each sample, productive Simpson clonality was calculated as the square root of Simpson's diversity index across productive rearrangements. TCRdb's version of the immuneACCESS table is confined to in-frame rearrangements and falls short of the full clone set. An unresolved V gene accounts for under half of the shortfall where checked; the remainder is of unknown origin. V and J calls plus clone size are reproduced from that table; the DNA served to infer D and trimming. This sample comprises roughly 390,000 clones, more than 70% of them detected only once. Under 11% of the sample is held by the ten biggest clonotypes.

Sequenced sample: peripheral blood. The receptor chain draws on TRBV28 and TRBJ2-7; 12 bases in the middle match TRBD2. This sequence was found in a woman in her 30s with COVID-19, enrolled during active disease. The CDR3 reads CASSFTTSGRPYEQYF. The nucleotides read TGTGCCAGCAGTTTTACCACTAGCGGGAGGCCCTACGAGCAGTACTTC.